The T cell receptor (beta chain) described here comes from a study of CD8 T cells in Susac syndrome. Random hexamers primed reverse transcription of about 0.45 to 1 ug RNA. The amplification used immunoSEQ multiplex PCR on TCR beta CDR3; it spanned 54 Vbeta and 13 Jbeta. TCRdb recomputed calls from the immunoSEQ multiplex PCR reads with MiXCR, one row per CDR3 protein. The sample yields a few hundred thousand distinct CDR3 sequences, 95% seen once. Study-level results: The study's TCR sequencing and HLA analysis covered a relatively small number of individuals, and the study acknowledged this.

CD8+ and CD4+ T cells from blood underwent TCR beta sequencing. In the case of this clonotype: Its antigen is unknown.

V dropped 5 bases and J dropped 3 bases, with 11 bases sitting between them. Germline V lookup: CDR1 SGHTA, CDR2 FQGNSA. The CDR3 consists of 14 residues. The TCR was taken from a human donor with multiple sclerosis. Sequenced sample: CD4+ T cells from PBMCs. This rearrangement joins TRBV7-2 to TRBJ1-5; no clear D. CDR3 in DNA: TGTGCCAGCAGCATCTTCCGTAACAATCAGCCCCAGCATTTT. This codes for CASSIFRNNQPQHF.